The clone carrying this T cell receptor (beta chain) was seen a handful of times. Its antigen is unknown. A multiplex PCR was run with 60 Vbeta primers and 13 Jbeta primers. TCRdb's table, derived via immunoSEQ multiplex PCR, lists solely in-frame clones and lacks some. The table has 100,000 to 150,000 clones, roughly a tenth seen once. The record originates from a study of cytomegalovirus exposure and HLA in healthy donors. Study details: Unique TCRs from HLA-typed donors, 85 million to 100 million of them, were held in an early data release. Study results and limitations: Most TCR sequences were rare, but some public TCRs occurred in many donors. The study listed roughly 160 cytomegalovirus-associated TCR beta chains.

CDR1 is GTSNPN and CDR2 is SVGIG in the germline V gene (reference sequence). This CDR3 has 14 residues. Trimming pared 3 bases from V and 9 bases from J, leaving 15 bases between. The sample consisted of PBMCs. This rearrangement joins TRBV30 to TRBJ1-6, with a possible D match to TRBD1 (6 bases). The sequence derives from a woman aged 18-35 years in good health and CMV-seropositive. The CDR3 bases are TGTGCCTGGAGGGACTGGGGGGGCGGTTCACCCCTCCACTTT. Its translation: CAWRDWGGGSPLHF.